These T cell receptor beta chains were read from a single sample in a study of blood T cells in healthy people across ages. TCRdb processed the 5' RACE reads anew with MiXCR; each CDR3 protein has one entry. The sample yields 1,300,000 or so distinct CDR3 sequences, approximately 63% seen once. The material sequenced was blood. The receptor source for this set is a man younger than 35 in good health. CDR3s leave out the opening cysteine and the closing phenylalanine or tryptophan. The size field is filled for only some rows; it gives once, few, many or a size class.

V gene: TRBV6-6
J gene: TRBJ2-3
clone size: .
CDR3 protein: ASRGRHDYTDTQY

V gene: TRBV7-2
J gene: TRBJ2-1
clone size: once
CDR3 protein: ASSLRTSGGAKHSYNEQF

V gene: TRBV2
J gene: TRBJ2-3
clone size: once
CDR3 protein: ASAPEAMGDTQY

V gene: TRBV6-2/TRBV6-3
J gene: TRBJ2-1
clone size: few
CDR3 protein: ASTTDGQGEQF

V gene: TRBV27
J gene: TRBJ1-6
clone size: .
CDR3 protein: ASSHSAESNSPLH

V gene: TRBV3-1
J gene: TRBJ2-5
clone size: few
CDR3 protein: ASSPPSGNQETQY

V gene: TRBV4-1
J gene: TRBJ2-2
clone size: .
CDR3 protein: ASSPIVRGTGELF

V gene: TRBV10-3
J gene: TRBJ1-1
clone size: few
CDR3 protein: AISAPGNTEAF

V gene: TRBV10-3
J gene: .
clone size: .
CDR3 protein: AITVDGLFYEQY

V gene: TRBV12-3/TRBV12-4
J gene: TRBJ2-3
clone size: .
CDR3 protein: ASSLRGVIDTQY

V gene: TRBV13
J gene: TRBJ2-1
clone size: .
CDR3 protein: ASSLTGEASNEQF

V gene: TRBV4-3
J gene: TRBJ2-1
clone size: .
CDR3 protein: ASSQDDRGVHNEQF

V gene: TRBV5-1
J gene: TRBJ1-3
clone size: .
CDR3 protein: ASSTTGPRFSGNTIY

V gene: TRBV6-5
J gene: TRBJ2-1
clone size: .
CDR3 protein: ASSFTPAQYNEQF

V gene: TRBV12-3/TRBV12-4
J gene: TRBJ2-3
clone size: .
CDR3 protein: ASSSTSGTIDTQY

V gene: TRBV6-1
J gene: TRBJ2-1
clone size: .
CDR3 protein: ASVRSVPLNEQF

V gene: TRBV20-1
J gene: .
clone size: .
CDR3 protein: STSPLRGIGPYEQY

V gene: TRBV9
J gene: TRBJ1-1
clone size: .
CDR3 protein: ASSPWTGANTEAF

V gene: TRBV28
J gene: TRBJ2-5
clone size: once
CDR3 protein: ASSLQGTDHEQY

V gene: TRBV3-1
J gene: TRBJ1-5
clone size: .
CDR3 protein: ASSQDLSGSLSQH

V gene: TRBV18
J gene: TRBJ1-5
clone size: few
CDR3 protein: ASSPRGRGSNQPQH

V gene: TRBV20-1
J gene: TRBJ2-7
clone size: .
CDR3 protein: SARDMGLFYEQY

V gene: TRBV7-9
J gene: TRBJ1-6
clone size: .
CDR3 protein: ASTVVPGRAGSPLH

V gene: TRBV7-2
J gene: TRBJ2-1
clone size: .
CDR3 protein: ASSWDQIKGDEQF

V gene: TRBV28
J gene: TRBJ1-1
clone size: few
CDR3 protein: ASRLGEMNTEAF

V gene: TRBV7-2
J gene: TRBJ2-7
clone size: .
CDR3 protein: ASSSPTEAYEQY